This T cell receptor (beta chain) came from a study of blood T cells in healthy people across ages (dated by TCRdb to between 2015 and 2017). Broadly, across the study: In model experiments, template switching captured about one uniquely barcoded TCR beta cDNA molecule for every two T cells. Age-related changes in TCR beta repertoire diversity were measured in the study by deep sequencing normalized with unique cDNA molecular identifiers. The donors were split into four age groups: young (average 16 years), middle-aged (around 40), aged (approximately 59) and long-lived (82). The study analyzed two additional independent replicas of 1 million unique cDNA reads from the same blood draw for two donors, one aged 18 to 30 and one aged 80 or older.

As for this clonotype: Its antigen is still unknown. Base-call qualities are not available, and no considerably larger clone is one nucleotide away.

Study-level results and caveats: Total diversity estimates from one million sequenced T cells were considered lower bounds and underestimates. Compared with the aged group, the long-lived group had more naive CD4+ T cells, fewer expanded clones and increased TCR diversity, suggesting age selection. Because profiling used bulk unsorted PBMCs, naive and antigen-experienced compartments could not be compared conclusively. As age increased, observed TCR beta diversity per million T cells dropped in a roughly linear way, and a significant reduction was already evident by age 40. A strong correlation was found between observed TCR beta diversity and the percentage of naive T cells measured by flow cytometry. Because the CMV infection status of the donors was unknown, age-related changes in expanded clonotypes may potentially have been confounded.

The library was obtained by 5' RACE. Data came from an Illumina HiSeq 2500. A second PCR of about 6 to 11 cycles was performed with a sample-barcoded 5' primer and a J-beta primer mix. A unique molecular identifier was introduced onto each TCR beta cDNA molecule by a template-switch 5' adaptor carrying 12 random nucleotides. At least 2.5 million CDR3-containing paired-end reads were obtained from each sample. The Mint cDNA synthesis kit, primed by a TRBC-specific oligonucleotide, was used to synthesize first-strand cDNA from all RNA. Following uracil-DNA glycosylase treatment, a first 18-cycle PCR with universal primers M1SS and BC2_uni_R was performed on all cDNA. As for how the authors treated the data: Normalization of each sample was performed by random selection of 1 million high-quality reads, each carrying a distinct molecular identifier. Reads with shared molecular identifiers were discarded instead of being binned into consensus sequences. MiTCR, set to a Q25 quality threshold and the strictest error-elimination algorithm, was used for CDR3 identification, clonotype clustering and error correction. A nonparametric unseen species model with Euler transformation was used to estimate a lower bound on total TCR beta diversity. Clones were called with MiXCR by TCRdb after fastp trimmed the public reads at Q25, and only in-frame beta chains were retained. For every CDR3 protein sequence, its rows merge into one entry that carries the most common genes and DNA. These V and J calls originate from TCRdb's pipeline instead of the authors' own analysis. The sample table records about 800,000 distinct CDR3 sequences; approximately 25% of these occur just once. The ten largest clones represent approximately 4% of the sample.

The roughly 37 donors, aged about 6 to 90 years, were systemically healthy Caucasian individuals from Russia. Each donor gave 8 to 10 milliliters of peripheral blood, collected into EDTA-treated Vacutainer tubes. Ficoll-Paque density-gradient centrifugation was used to isolate PBMCs, with at least 7 million per sample. Total RNA was extracted from PBMCs with Trizol reagent, with at least 5.5 micrograms obtained per sample. For every donor, flow cytometry on a PBMC aliquot measured the percentage of naive CD45RAhigh/CD27high T cells. The germline V gene gives CDR1 as SGHRS and CDR2 as YFSETQ. CDR3 length: 14 amino acids, cysteine to phenylalanine. Of all the DNA, just the CDR3 is kept, 42 bases in frame from base 1. This same sample was also part of a study on T cells of mothers and their children. The second study's authors report: Nine systemically healthy Caucasian individuals, comprising three mothers and their six children, were included as donors. cDNA synthesis consumed the entire amount of extracted RNA, loaded at around 1.4 ug RNA in each 15 ul reaction. In the second PCR, the M1S primer introduced both the sample barcodes and 2-4 random nucleotides. Over 8 million TCR beta CDR3 reads came from each mother, compared with 2.5 million to 3.5 million reads from each child. TCR recombination output is similarly shaped by thymic selection in related and unrelated pairs, with a minor effect exerted by inherited differences. Normalized repertoire overlap in related mother-child pairs was always slightly higher than in unrelated mother-child pairs, but the difference was never significant. Persistent microchimeric T cell clones were not detected, at a sensitivity of 85 to 100 clones per million clonotypes. To look for features that set related mother-child pairs apart from unrelated individuals, the researchers ran deep NGS to compare the TCR beta repertoires of mothers and children. Mothers averaged 40 +/- 4 years of age and children averaged roughly 10 +/- 4 years. After adapter ligation was performed with NEBNext reagents, the libraries were sequenced on an Illumina HiSeq 2000 with 100+100 nt paired-end reads. Mother and child libraries were prepared a month apart and sequenced in separate runs to prevent cross-contamination. Each donor had between roughly 450,000 and 2,100,000 distinct TCR beta clonotypes identified. Naive TCR beta clonotypes were estimated from low-frequency clonotypes matched to each donor's FACS-determined naive share, without sorting.

This receptor chain uses TRBV5-1 and TRBJ2-1; no D segment can be confidently identified. The J call may be mistaken, given a closer DNA end match to TRBJ2-7. Sequenced input: blood. This receptor was taken from a boy aged 5 to 17 in good health. The CDR3 region reads CASSLALDRREQYF. The nucleotide sequence reads as follows: TGCGCCAGCAGCTTGGCCCTAGACCGACGCGAGCAGTACTTC.